This TCR beta chain was recovered during a study of blood T cell repertoires in COVID-19. Source study methods: Amplifying reference gene primers gave estimates of nucleated cell counts. Profiling relied on immunoSEQ multiplex PCR, and the TCRdb table lists in-frame clones only, not all of them. V and J calls and clone size are those listed in that table; D and trimming were worked out from the DNA. The data contain more than 150,000 clones, roughly 90% of them singletons. This CDR3 region has 13 residues. The sample taken for sequencing was peripheral blood. The receptor was isolated from a man between 65 and 85 years old with active or convalescent COVID-19. The rearrangement joins TRBV12-1 to TRBJ2-7; TRBD1, the table's D call, lacks a check against the DNA. TRBV12-1 is deemed a pseudogene. In DNA, the CDR3 is TGTGCCAGCGGAGGACAGGTCTTTTACGAGCAGTACTTC. Translating it yields CASGGQVFYEQYF.